Listed here is a single TCR beta chain. Its antigen is still unknown. Healthy bone marrow donors made up the cohort. The primer mix had 60 Vbeta and 13 Jbeta primers. Assay used: immunoSEQ multiplex PCR; TCRdb lists only in-frame clones, some missing. The sample data list roughly 220,000 clones. The V end was cut by 3 bases, the J end by 4 bases, with 16 bases between. Germline V CDR1 and CDR2: SGDLS, YYNGEE. The CDR3 has 15 residues. The source of the sample is a study of cytomegalovirus exposure and HLA in healthy donors. Study-wide results and caveats: More clonal expansion characterized HLA-associated TCR beta chains than equally common others in a later analysis. Trimming of TCR beta V- and J-genes showed a link, identified in a later analysis, to a missense DCLRE1C variant.

The chain couples TRBV9 to TRBJ1-1; tentatively, D is TRBD1 (5 bases). Sequencing used PBMCs. The TCR comes from a girl aged 2-9 years in good health and CMV-seropositive. The CDR3 reads CASSAAGVGSTEAFF. The CDR3 coding sequence is TGTGCCAGCAGCGCGGCGGGGGTTGGTAGCACTGAAGCTTTCTTT. Using reference TRBV9 and TRBJ1-1 for the parts outside the CDR3, the full variable domain is DSGVTQTPKHLITATGQRVTLRCSPRSGDLSVYWYQQSLDQGLQFLIQYYNGEERAKGNILERFSAQQFPDLHSELNLSSLELGDSALYFCASSAAGVGSTEAFFGQGTRLTVV.